This TCR beta chain is from a study of shared clonotypes between healthy human individuals. Germline V gene sequence: CDR1 SGHRS, CDR2 YFSETQ. The CDR3 length is 14 residues. The germline V and J ends were trimmed by 4 bases and 5 bases, with 15 bases remaining between them. The assay ran at deep level. TCRdb's table, derived via immunoSEQ multiplex PCR, lists solely in-frame clones and lacks some. This table has roughly 1 million clones, more than 65% appearing once. On this clone: Antigen unknown.

The study, taken as a whole, reports: Clonotype sharing among donors, it was expected, would be affected by sequencing depth.

Splitting the CD4+ cells yielded a CD45RA+ naive subset and a CD45RA-negative memory subset. Sequencing was performed on memory CD4+ T cells sorted from blood. Noted subset: CD45RA-negative fraction. V is TRBV5-1 and J is TRBJ1-2, with D perhaps TRBD1 (5 bases). This sequence originates from a man between 18 and 35 years old in good health. CDR3 sequence: CASSPRREGYGYTF. CDR3 sequence (DNA): TGCGCCAGCAGCCCCCGCAGGGAGGGATATGGCTACACCTTC.